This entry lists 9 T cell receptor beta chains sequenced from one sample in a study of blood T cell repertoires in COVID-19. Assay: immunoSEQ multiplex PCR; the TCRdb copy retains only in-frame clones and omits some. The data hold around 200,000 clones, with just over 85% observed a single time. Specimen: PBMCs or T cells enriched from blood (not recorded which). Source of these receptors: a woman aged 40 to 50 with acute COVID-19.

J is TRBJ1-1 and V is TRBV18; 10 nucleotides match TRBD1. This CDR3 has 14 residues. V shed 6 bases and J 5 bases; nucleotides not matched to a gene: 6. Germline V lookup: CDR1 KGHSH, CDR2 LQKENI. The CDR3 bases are TGTGCCAGCTCTTCGACAGGGGGCGCGACTGAAGCTTTCTTT. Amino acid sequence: CASSSTGGATEAFF.

This CDR3 is CASSLRLNYGYTF. CDR3 coding DNA: TGTGCCAGCAGTTTGAGACTTAACTATGGCTACACCTTC. The chain carries TRBV2 and TRBJ1-2; D is uncertain. Trimming shortened V by 5 bases and J by 1 base, and 8 bases separated the two germline ends. Germline CDR1 SNHLY, CDR2 FYNNEI. The length of the CDR3 is 13 residues.

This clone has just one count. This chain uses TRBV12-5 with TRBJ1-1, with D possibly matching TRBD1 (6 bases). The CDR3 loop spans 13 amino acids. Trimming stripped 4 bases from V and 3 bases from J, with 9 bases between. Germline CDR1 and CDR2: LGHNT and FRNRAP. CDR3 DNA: TGTGCTAGTGGTTCTACAGGGTACACTGAAGCTTTCTTT. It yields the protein CASGSTGYTEAFF.

In DNA form, the CDR3 reads TGCGCCAGCAGTGGAGGGCCGACTGAAGCTTTCTTT. Encoded protein: CASSGGPTEAFF. This chain connects TRBV5-1 to TRBJ1-1; no reliable D call. This CDR3 has 12 residues. Germline V gives CDR1 SGHRS, CDR2 YFSETQ. The V gene lost 5 bases and the J gene lost 5 bases, with 10 bases spanning the gap. The full variable domain, with the rest looked up from reference TRBV5-1 and TRBJ1-1, is KAGVTQTPRYLIKTRGQQVTLSCSPISGHRSVSWYQQTPGQGLQFLFEYFSETQRNKGNFPGRFSGRQFSNSRSEMNVSTLELGDSALYLCASSGGPTEAFFGQGTRLTVV.

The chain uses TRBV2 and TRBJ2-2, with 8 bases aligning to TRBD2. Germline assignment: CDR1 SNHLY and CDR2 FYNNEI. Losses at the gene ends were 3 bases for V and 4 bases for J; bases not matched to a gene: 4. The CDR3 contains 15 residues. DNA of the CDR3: TGTGCCAGCAGTGATGGGGCGGGGGGCACCGGGGAGCTGTTTTTT. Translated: CASSDGAGGTGELFF.

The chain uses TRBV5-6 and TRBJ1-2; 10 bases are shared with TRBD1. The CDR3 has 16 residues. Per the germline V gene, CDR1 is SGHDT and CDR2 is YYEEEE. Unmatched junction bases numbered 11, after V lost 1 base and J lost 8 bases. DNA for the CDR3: TGTGCCAGCAGCTTGCCTGAGACAGGGGGCGCGAGGGGCTACACCTTC. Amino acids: CASSLPETGGARGYTF.

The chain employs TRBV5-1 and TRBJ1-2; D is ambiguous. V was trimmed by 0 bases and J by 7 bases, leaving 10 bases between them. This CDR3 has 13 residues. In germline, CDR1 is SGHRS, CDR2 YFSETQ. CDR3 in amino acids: CASSLVVGTGYTF. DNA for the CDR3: TGCGCCAGCAGCTTGGTCGTGGGCACTGGCTACACCTTC.

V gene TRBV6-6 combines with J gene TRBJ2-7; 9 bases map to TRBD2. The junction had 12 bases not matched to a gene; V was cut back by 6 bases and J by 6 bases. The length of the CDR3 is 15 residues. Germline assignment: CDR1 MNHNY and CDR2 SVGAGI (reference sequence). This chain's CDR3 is CASSPLSGGIGEQYV. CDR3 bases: TGTGCCAGCAGCCCCCTTAGCGGGGGTATTGGCGAGCAGTACGTC.

CDR3 in amino acids: CASSATGTSGVNEQFF. The CDR3 DNA reads as TGTGCCAGCAGCGCCACCGGGACTAGCGGTGTCAATGAGCAGTTCTTC. J is TRBJ2-1 and V is TRBV9; 11 bases map to TRBD2. The CDR3 contains 16 residues. Germline values: CDR1 SGDLS, CDR2 YYNGEE. J gave up 6 bases and V 3 bases, and 8 bases lay outside the gene matches.